This TCR beta chain came from a study of blood T cells in healthy people across ages. Study results and caveats: Estimated diversity that came from one million T cells was considered an underestimate. Naive T cell percentage strongly correlated with TCR beta diversity.

Germline V lookup: CDR1 MDHEN, CDR2 SYDVKM. The CDR3 runs to 12 residues. Trimming took off 1 base at V and 6 bases at J, with 6 bases between the two ends. This clonotype has more than one count but fewer than ten. Its target is not known. Combining a sample-barcoded 5' primer with a J-beta primer mix, a second PCR ran for roughly 7 to 11 cycles. Every cDNA was tagged by a template-switch adaptor with 12 random nucleotides. TCRdb re-analysed the 5' RACE reads in MiXCR, keeping a single row per CDR3 protein. The sample includes some 1.6 million distinct CDR3 sequences, around 36% of them seen just once.

Sequenced sample: blood. The chain uses TRBV28 and TRBJ1-2; D uncertain. This TCR was recovered from a young woman in good health. The CDR3 reads CASSLSRDGYTF. CDR3 nucleotide sequence: TGTGCCAGCAGTTTATCAAGGGATGGCTACACCTTC.